This T cell receptor (beta chain) was found in a study of T cell responses to AZD1222 COVID-19 vaccine. Some clones are missing from TCRdb's copy, which holds only in-frame ones; the method was immunoSEQ multiplex PCR. Here the sample spans 200,000 or so clones, 90% to 95% being singletons. V shed 8 bases and J shed 7 bases, with 14 bases lying between them. The CDR3 loop spans 13 amino acids. The chain combines TRBV23-1 with TRBJ1-4; TRBD1 might be the D (6 bases). TRBV23-1 is filed as an ORF, its function uncertain. Specimen: peripheral blood, collected on day 0 of AZD1222 vaccination. This clonotype was obtained from an adult in good health. The CDR3 DNA sequence: TGCGCCAGCCGAAATGTAGGGGGTGAAAAACTGTTTTTT. It codes for CASRNVGGEKLFF.